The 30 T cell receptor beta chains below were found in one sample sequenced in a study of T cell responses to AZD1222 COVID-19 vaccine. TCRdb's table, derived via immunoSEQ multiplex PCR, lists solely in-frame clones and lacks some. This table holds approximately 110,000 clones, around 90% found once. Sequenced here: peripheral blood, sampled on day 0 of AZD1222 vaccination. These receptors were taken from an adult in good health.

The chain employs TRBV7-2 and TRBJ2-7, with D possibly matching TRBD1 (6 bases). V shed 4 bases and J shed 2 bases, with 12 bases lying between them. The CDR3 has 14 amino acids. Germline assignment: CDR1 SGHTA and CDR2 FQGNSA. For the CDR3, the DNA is TGTGCCAGCAGCTCGGACAGTGTAACCTACGAGCAGTACTTC. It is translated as CASSSDSVTYEQYF.

CDR3 nucleotides: TGTGCCAGCAGTTTATCATCTACAGCCAGCTACGAGCAGTACTTC. Translated, it gives CASSLSSTASYEQYF. The chain combines TRBV27 with TRBJ2-7; D is undetermined. The germline CDR1 and CDR2 sequences are MNHEY and SMNVEV (reference sequence). Trimming left V 0 bases short and J 3 bases short, with 12 bases between. This CDR3 region has 15 residues.

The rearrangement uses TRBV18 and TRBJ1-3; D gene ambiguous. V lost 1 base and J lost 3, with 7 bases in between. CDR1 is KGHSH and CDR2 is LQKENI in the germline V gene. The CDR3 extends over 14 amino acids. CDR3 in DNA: TGTGCCAGCTCACCACTTAGGGTTGGAAACACCATATATTTT. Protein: CASSPLRVGNTIYF.

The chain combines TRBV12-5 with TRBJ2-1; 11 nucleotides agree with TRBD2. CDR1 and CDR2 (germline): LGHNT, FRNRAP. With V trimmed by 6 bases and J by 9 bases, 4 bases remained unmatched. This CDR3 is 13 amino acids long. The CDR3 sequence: CASGSTSGVEQFF. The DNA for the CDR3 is TGTGCTAGTGGCTCGACTAGCGGGGTTGAGCAGTTCTTC.

The CDR3 loop reads CASSWRLDEQFF. Written as DNA, the CDR3 is TGTGCCAGCAGCTGGCGTCTGGATGAGCAGTTCTTC. The rearrangement joins TRBV7-2 to TRBJ2-1; D is unclear. Germline V gene lookup returns CDR1 SGHTA and CDR2 FQGNSA. The CDR3 covers 12 residues. V dropped 4 bases and J dropped 8 bases, with 9 bases sitting between them.

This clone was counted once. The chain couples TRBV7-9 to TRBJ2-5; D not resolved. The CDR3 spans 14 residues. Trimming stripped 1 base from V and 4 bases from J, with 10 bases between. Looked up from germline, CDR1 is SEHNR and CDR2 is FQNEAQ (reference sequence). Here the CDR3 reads CASSLDLGRETQYF. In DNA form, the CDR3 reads TGTGCCAGCAGCTTAGATCTCGGCAGAGAGACCCAGTACTTC.

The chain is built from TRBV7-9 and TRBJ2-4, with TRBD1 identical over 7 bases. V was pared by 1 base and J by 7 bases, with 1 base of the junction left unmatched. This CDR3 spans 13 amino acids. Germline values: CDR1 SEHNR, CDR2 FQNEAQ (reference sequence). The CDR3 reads CASSLGRGNIQYF. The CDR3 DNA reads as TGTGCCAGCAGCTTAGGCAGGGGGAACATTCAGTACTTC.

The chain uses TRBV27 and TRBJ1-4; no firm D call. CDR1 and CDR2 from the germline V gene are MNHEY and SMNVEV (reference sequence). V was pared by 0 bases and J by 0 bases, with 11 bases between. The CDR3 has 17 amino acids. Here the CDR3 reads CASSLSPRATTNEKLFF. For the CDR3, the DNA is TGTGCCAGCAGTTTATCACCCCGGGCAACAACTAATGAAAAACTGTTTTTT.

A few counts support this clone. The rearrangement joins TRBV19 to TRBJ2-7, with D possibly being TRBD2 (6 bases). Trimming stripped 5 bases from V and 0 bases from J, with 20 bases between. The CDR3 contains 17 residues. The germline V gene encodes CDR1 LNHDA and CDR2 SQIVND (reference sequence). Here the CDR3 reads CASSRGPGTDSSYEQYF. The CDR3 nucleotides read TGTGCCAGTAGTCGCGGCCCCGGGACTGACAGCTCCTACGAGCAGTACTTC.

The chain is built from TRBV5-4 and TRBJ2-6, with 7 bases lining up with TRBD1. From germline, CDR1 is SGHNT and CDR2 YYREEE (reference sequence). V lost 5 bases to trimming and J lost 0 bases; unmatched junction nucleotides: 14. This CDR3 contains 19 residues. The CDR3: CASSLFTGQLISGANVLTF. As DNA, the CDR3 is TGTGCCAGCAGTTTATTTACGGGACAGCTTATCTCTGGGGCCAACGTCCTGACTTTC.

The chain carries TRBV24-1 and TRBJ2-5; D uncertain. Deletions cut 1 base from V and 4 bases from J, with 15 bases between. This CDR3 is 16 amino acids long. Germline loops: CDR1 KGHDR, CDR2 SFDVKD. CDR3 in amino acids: CATSDFNRVAGETQYF. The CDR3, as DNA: TGTGCCACCAGTGATTTCAACCGGGTGGCAGGAGAGACCCAGTACTTC.

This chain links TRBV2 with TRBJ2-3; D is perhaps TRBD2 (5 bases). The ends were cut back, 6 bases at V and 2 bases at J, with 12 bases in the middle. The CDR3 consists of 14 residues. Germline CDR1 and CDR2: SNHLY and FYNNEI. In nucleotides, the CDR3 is TGTGCCAGCAGGGGCGGGCTCACCACAGATACGCAGTATTTT. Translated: CASRGGLTTDTQYF.

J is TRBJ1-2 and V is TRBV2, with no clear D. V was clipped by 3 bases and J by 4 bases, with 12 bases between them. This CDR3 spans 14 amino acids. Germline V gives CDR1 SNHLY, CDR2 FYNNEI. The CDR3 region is CASSDGLDSYGYTF. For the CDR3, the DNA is TGTGCCAGCAGTGACGGTCTGGACTCCTATGGCTACACCTTC.

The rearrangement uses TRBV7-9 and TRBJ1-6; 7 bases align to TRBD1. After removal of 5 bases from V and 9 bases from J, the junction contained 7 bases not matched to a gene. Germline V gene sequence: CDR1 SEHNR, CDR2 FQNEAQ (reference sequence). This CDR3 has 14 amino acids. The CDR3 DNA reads TGTGCCAGCAGCCGAACAGGGGTCGTTTCACCCCTCCACTTT. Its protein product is CASSRTGVVSPLHF.

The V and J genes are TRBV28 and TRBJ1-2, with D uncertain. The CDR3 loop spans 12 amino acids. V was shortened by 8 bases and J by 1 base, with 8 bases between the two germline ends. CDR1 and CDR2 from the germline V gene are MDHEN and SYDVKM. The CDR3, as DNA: TGTGCCAGCCAGACACTTAACTATGGCTACACCTTC. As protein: CASQTLNYGYTF.

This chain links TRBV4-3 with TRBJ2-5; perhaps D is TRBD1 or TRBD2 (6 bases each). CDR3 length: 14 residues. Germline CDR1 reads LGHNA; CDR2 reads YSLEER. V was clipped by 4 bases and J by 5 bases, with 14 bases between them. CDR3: CASSPGGGVETQYF. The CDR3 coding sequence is TGCGCCAGCAGCCCAGGAGGGGGAGTGGAGACCCAGTACTTC.

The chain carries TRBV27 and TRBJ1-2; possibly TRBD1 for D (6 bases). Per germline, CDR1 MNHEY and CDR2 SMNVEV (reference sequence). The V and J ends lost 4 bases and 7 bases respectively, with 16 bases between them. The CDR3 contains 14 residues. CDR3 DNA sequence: TGTGCCAGCAGTTCCGTTAGGGGGGCTAGTGGCTACACCTTC. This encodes CASSSVRGASGYTF.

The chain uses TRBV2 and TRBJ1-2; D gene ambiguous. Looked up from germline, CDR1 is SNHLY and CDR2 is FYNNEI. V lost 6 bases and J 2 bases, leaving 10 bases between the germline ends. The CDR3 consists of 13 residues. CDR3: CASRAPSNYGYTF. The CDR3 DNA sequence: TGTGCCAGCAGGGCCCCCTCGAACTATGGCTACACCTTC.

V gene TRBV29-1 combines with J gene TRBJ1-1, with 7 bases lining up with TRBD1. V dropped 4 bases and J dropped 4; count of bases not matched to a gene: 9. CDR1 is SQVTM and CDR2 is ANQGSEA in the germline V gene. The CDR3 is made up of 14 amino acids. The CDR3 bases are TGCAGCGTTGGAGACAGGGCCAAGGGCACTGAAGCTTTCTTT. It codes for CSVGDRAKGTEAFF.

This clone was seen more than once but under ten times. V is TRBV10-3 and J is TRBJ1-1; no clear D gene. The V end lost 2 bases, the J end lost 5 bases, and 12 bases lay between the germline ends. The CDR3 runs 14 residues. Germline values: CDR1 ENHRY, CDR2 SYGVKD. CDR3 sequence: CAISEGGDLTEAFF. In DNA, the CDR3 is TGTGCCATCAGTGAGGGCGGGGATTTGACTGAAGCTTTCTTT.

CDR3: CASRRDLEAFF. DNA of the CDR3: TGTGCCAGCAGGAGGGACCTTGAAGCTTTCTTT. The J gene is TRBJ1-1, the V gene TRBV12-3 or TRBV12-4, with a tentative D call TRBD1 (5 bases). The ends were cut back, 6 bases at V and 7 bases at J, with 9 bases in the middle. This CDR3 is 11 amino acids long.

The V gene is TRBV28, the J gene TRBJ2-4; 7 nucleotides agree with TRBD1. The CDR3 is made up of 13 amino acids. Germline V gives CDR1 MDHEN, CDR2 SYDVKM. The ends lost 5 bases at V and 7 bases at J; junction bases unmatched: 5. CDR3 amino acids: CASSRPGQNIQYF. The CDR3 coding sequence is TGTGCCAGCAGTCGCCCGGGACAGAACATTCAGTACTTC.

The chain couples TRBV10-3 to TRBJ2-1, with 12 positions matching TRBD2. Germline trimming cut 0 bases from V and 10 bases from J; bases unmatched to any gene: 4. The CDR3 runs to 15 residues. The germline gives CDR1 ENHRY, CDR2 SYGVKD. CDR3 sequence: CAISESSGLAGEQFF. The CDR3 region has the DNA TGTGCCATCAGTGAGTCGTCAGGACTAGCGGGAGAGCAGTTCTTC.

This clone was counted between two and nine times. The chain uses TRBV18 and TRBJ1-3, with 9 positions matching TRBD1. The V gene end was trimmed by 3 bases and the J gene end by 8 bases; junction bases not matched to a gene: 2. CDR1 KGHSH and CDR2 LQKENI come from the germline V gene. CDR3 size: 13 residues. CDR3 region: CASSPGQGHTIYF. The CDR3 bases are TGTGCCAGCTCACCGGGACAGGGACACACCATATATTTT.

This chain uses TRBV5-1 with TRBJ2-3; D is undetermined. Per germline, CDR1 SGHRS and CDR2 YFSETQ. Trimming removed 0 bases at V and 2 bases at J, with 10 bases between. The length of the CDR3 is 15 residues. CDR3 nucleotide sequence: TGCGCCAGCAGCTTGGGGACGCCCGACACAGATACGCAGTATTTT. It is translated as CASSLGTPDTDTQYF.

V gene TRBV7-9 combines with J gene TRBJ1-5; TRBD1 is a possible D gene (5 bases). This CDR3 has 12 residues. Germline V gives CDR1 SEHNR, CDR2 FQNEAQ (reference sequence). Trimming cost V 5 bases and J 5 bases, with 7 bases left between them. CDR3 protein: CASSPTDQPQHF. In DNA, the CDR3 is TGTGCCAGCAGCCCGACAGATCAGCCCCAGCATTTT.

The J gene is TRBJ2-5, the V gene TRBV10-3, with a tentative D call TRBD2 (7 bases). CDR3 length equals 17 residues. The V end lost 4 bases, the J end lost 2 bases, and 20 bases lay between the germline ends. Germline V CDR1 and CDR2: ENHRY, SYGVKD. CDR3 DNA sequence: TGTGCCATCAGTGCCGACGGGGGGCGGGGCACACAAGAGACCCAGTACTTC. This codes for CAISADGGRGTQETQYF.

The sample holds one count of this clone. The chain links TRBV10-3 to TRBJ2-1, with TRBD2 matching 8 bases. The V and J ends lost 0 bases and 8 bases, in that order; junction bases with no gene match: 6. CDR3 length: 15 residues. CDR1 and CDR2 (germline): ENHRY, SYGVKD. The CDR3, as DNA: TGTGCCATCAGTGAGTCCCGGGGGGGCCGCGATGAGCAGTTCTTC. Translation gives CAISESRGGRDEQFF.

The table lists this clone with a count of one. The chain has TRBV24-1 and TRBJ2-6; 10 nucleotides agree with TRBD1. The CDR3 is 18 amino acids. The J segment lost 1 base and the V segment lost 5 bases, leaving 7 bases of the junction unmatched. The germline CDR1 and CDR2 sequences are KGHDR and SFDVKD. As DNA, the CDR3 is TGTGCCACCAGTGTCGGACAGGGGGAAGGTTCTGGGGCCAACGTCCTGACTTTC. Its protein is CATSVGQGEGSGANVLTF.

The DNA of the CDR3 is TGTGCCAGCAGGGATCTGGGTCTAGCCAAAAACATTCAGTACTTC. It translates to CASRDLGLAKNIQYF. The chain is built from TRBV6-5 and TRBJ2-4; D remains unclear. This CDR3 is built from 15 residues. The V and J ends lost 6 bases and 0 bases respectively, with 12 bases between them. Per germline, CDR1 MNHEY and CDR2 SVGAGI.